A single sample gave rise to the 28 T cell receptor beta chains below, sequenced in a study of T-cell reconstitution after alpha-beta-depleted transplantation in children (dated by TCRdb to the mid-2010s). The library came from PCR. The sample was run on an Illumina HiSeq 2500. TCR library preparation used molecular barcoding, with unique molecular identifiers applied to normalize quantification of the TCRbeta repertoire. Through fastp at Q25 and MiXCR, TCRdb rebuilt clones from the public reads, retaining in-frame beta chains. Rows are unified per CDR3 protein, each entry keeping the most common DNA and genes. Within this sample are fewer than 120,000 distinct CDR3 sequences, with around a tenth of them counted one time only. Clones ranked in the top ten supply 6.5% to 9.5% of the sample. The specimen was PBMCs from the stem cell graft donor, collected from the stem cell graft. The receptors were gathered from a human donor who donated a stem cell graft to a child with acute lymphoblastic leukemia.

Points on this clonotype: A much larger clone sits a single nucleotide away, making a read error possible. The chain joins TRBV3-1 to TRBJ2-7; 12 bases are a match to TRBD2. J gave up 5 bases and V 0 bases, and 11 bases lay outside the gene matches. The CDR3 runs to 18 residues. In germline, CDR1 is LGHDT, CDR2 YNNKEL (reference sequence). Here the CDR3 reads CASSQDPASGGGVNEQYF. The CDR3 DNA sequence: TGTGCCAGCAGCCAAGATCCGGCTAGCGGGGGGGGAGTCAACGAGCAGTACTTC.

This clonotype appeared many times. This sequence joins TRBV11-3 and TRBJ1-6, with 12 bases aligning to TRBD1. Germline CDR1 SGHNT, CDR2 YENEEA. J lost 4 bases, V lost 2 bases, and 12 bases had no gene match. The CDR3 has 20 amino acids. The CDR3 DNA sequence: TGTGCCAGCAGCTTAAGGTCCGGGACAGGGGGCACTTCGTATAATTCACCCCTCCACTTT. Its translation is CASSLRSGTGGTSYNSPLHF.

In its sample, this clonotype was seen many times. The V and J genes are TRBV20-1 and TRBJ2-7; D might be TRBD1 or TRBD2, each matching 5 bases. Germline assignment: CDR1 DFQATT and CDR2 SNEGSKA (reference sequence). The CDR3 has 13 amino acids. V was cut by 6 bases and J by 4 bases, with 16 bases left in between. The CDR3 DNA reads as TGCAGTGCCGACGCCGGGACGGAATACGAGCAGTACTTC. Its translation: CSADAGTEYEQYF.

This clonotype was recorded only once. The genes are TRBV10-3 and TRBJ2-5; weak D call: TRBD1 (5 bases). Germline CDR1 ENHRY, CDR2 SYGVKD. This CDR3 region has 14 residues. With 3 bases removed from V and 1 base from J, the gap between germline ends came to 9 bases. The CDR3: CAISDLDTQETQYF. CDR3 sequence (DNA): TGTGCCATCAGTGACCTGGACACCCAAGAGACCCAGTACTTC.

This clonotype was counted ten times or more. The rearrangement links TRBV7-2 to TRBJ1-5; 7 nucleotides line up with TRBD1. This CDR3 comprises 15 residues. Germline values: CDR1 SGHTA, CDR2 FQGNSA. V shed 1 base and J 6 bases; nucleotides not matched to a gene: 6. Here the CDR3 reads CASSLGQGIGQPQHF. The CDR3 coding sequence is TGTGCCAGCAGCTTAGGACAGGGAATTGGTCAGCCCCAGCATTTT. Supplemented by reference TRBV7-2 and TRBJ1-5, the full variable domain reads GAGVSQSPSNKVTEKGKDVELRCDPISGHTALYWYRQSLGQGLEFLIYFQGNSAPDKSGLPSDRFSAERTGGSVSTLTIQRTQQEDSAVYLCASSLGQGIGQPQHFGDGTRLSIL.

V and J are TRBV7-2 and TRBJ2-5; 9 bases are a match to TRBD2. Trimming took 7 bases from V and 4 from J; bases not matched to a gene: 10. The CDR3 is 15 residues long. CDR1 is SGHTA, CDR2 FQGNSA, per germline. CDR3 sequence (DNA): TGTGCCAGCACCCGAGGGCGGGAGGGCCGAGAGACCCAGTACTTC. Encoded protein: CASTRGREGRETQYF.

This clonotype was counted at least ten times. The chain couples TRBV28 to TRBJ2-4; 9 bases align to TRBD1. The CDR3 covers 17 residues. Trimming took 4 bases from V and 0 from J; bases not matched to a gene: 7. Germline V CDR1 and CDR2: MDHEN, SYDVKM. CDR3 DNA sequence: TGTGCCAGCAGTTCCCAGGGACAGGGAATAGCCAAAAACATTCAGTACTTC. It translates to CASSSQGQGIAKNIQYF.

This clonotype came up once. The chain is built from TRBV18 and TRBJ1-1; TRBD1 is a possible D gene (5 bases). The CDR3 consists of 14 residues. The germline V and J ends were trimmed by 5 bases and 2 bases, with 12 bases remaining between them. CDR1 is KGHSH, CDR2 LQKENI, per germline. The CDR3 nucleotides read TGTGCCAGCTCAATAGATCAGGGAAACACTGAAGCTTTCTTT. Translating gives CASSIDQGNTEAFF.

This clonotype was detected ten times or more. The CDR3 nucleotides are TGCAGTGCCAGCGTCCCTACAGGGCCGGGGAGCAATCAGCCCCAGCATTTT. It encodes CSASVPTGPGSNQPQHF. V gene TRBV20-1 combines with J gene TRBJ1-5; D perhaps matches TRBD1 (6 bases). The ends were cut back, 6 bases at V and 1 base at J, with 22 bases in the middle. Germline V CDR1 and CDR2: DFQATT, SNEGSKA (reference sequence). This CDR3 has 17 amino acids.

This clonotype was counted many times. The chain is built from TRBV7-8 and TRBJ1-4; no clear D. V was cut by 3 bases and J by 2 bases, with 7 bases left in between. The length of the CDR3 is 14 residues. Germline assignment: CDR1 SGHVS and CDR2 FQNEAQ. The CDR3 reads CASSLETTNEKLFF. The CDR3 nucleotides are TGTGCCAGCAGCTTGGAGACCACTAATGAAAAACTGTTTTTT.

This clonotype was found many times. The chain joins TRBV5-1 to TRBJ1-1; D is unresolved. This CDR3 has 15 amino acids. Germline V CDR1 and CDR2: SGHRS, YFSETQ. Trimming shortened V by 0 bases and J by 1 base, and 10 bases separated the two germline ends. The CDR3: CASSLDGSGNTEAFF. The CDR3 DNA sequence: TGCGCCAGCAGCTTGGACGGGTCGGGGAACACTGAAGCTTTCTTT.

The chain recombines TRBV5-5 with TRBJ2-2; 7 positions agree with TRBD1. The CDR3 is made up of 18 amino acids. CDR1 is SGHKS and CDR2 is YYEKEE in the germline V gene (reference sequence). V trimming: 0 bases; J trimming: 6 bases; junction bases outside the gene matches: 14. This chain's CDR3 is CASSLVAPDRPVAGELFF. CDR3 sequence (DNA): TGTGCCAGCAGCTTGGTCGCCCCGGACAGGCCGGTAGCCGGGGAGCTGTTTTTT.

This clonotype was observed at least ten times. The rearrangement joins TRBV2 to TRBJ2-1, with unresolved D. The V end lost 4 bases, the J end lost 10 bases, and 11 bases lay between the germline ends. There are 12 residues in the CDR3. CDR1 and CDR2 (germline): SNHLY, FYNNEI. CDR3 bases: TGTGCCAGCAGTGCGGCCTTCCCCGAGCAGTTCTTC. Protein sequence: CASSAAFPEQFF.

This clonotype was counted ten times or more. The rearrangement uses TRBV19 and TRBJ1-1, with D possibly matching TRBD1 (6 bases). V shed 3 bases and J shed 1 base, with 9 bases lying between them. The CDR3 extends over 14 amino acids. Germline V gene data show CDR1 as LNHDA and CDR2 as SQIVND (reference sequence). The CDR3 region is CASSMGHRNTEAFF. CDR3 nucleotide sequence: TGTGCCAGTAGTATGGGACACCGGAACACTGAAGCTTTCTTT.

The chain has TRBV6-4 and TRBJ2-1; TRBD1 or TRBD2 may be the D gene (5 bases each). Germline loops: CDR1 MRHNA, CDR2 SNTAGT. The V end was cut by 5 bases, the J end by 8 bases, with 10 bases between. The CDR3 has 12 residues. CDR3 DNA: TGTGCCAGCAGTTCCGGGACGCATGAGCAGTTCTTC. Translation: CASSSGTHEQFF.

This clonotype was seen once. The chain carries TRBV10-3 and TRBJ2-2; 10 positions match TRBD1. CDR3 size: 16 residues. From germline, CDR1 is ENHRY and CDR2 SYGVKD. The V and J ends lost 6 bases and 3 bases, in that order; junction bases with no gene match: 7. In DNA, the CDR3 is TGTGCCATCAGCCAACGGGGACAGGGGCACACCGGGGAGCTGTTTTTT. The encoded protein is CAISQRGQGHTGELFF.

The chain is built from TRBV20-1 and TRBJ2-1, with 10 bases lining up with TRBD2. Germline V gene sequence: CDR1 DFQATT, CDR2 SNEGSKA (reference sequence). The CDR3 sequence is 15 residues long. The trim removed 0 bases at V and 7 bases at J, leaving 6 bases unmatched. CDR3 sequence reads: CSAREGNSGRNEQFF. In DNA form, the CDR3 reads TGCAGTGCTAGAGAGGGGAATAGCGGGAGGAATGAGCAGTTCTTC.

This clonotype showed up many times. The chain carries TRBV12-3 or TRBV12-4 and TRBJ1-1; 9 bases fit TRBD1. There are 15 residues in the CDR3. Trimming at V came to 4 bases and at J to 5 bases, leaving 8 bases not matched to a gene. CDR3 in DNA: TGTGCCAGCAGTTCTTACAGGGGGCGCTGGACTGAAGCTTTCTTT. It specifies CASSSYRGRWTEAFF.

At least ten counts were recorded for this clonotype. This chain connects TRBV29-1 to TRBJ2-7; TRBD2 agrees at 7 bases. Germline CDR1 is SQVTM and CDR2 is ANQGSEA. CDR3 length: 13 amino acids. V dropped 4 bases and J dropped 3; count of bases not matched to a gene: 6. CDR3 protein: CSVAPAGLYEQYF. CDR3 coding DNA: TGCAGCGTTGCGCCAGCGGGGCTCTACGAGCAGTACTTC.

This clonotype was recorded many times. The genes are TRBV29-1 and TRBJ2-3; 8 bases align to TRBD2. Germline loops: CDR1 SQVTM, CDR2 ANQGSEA. CDR3 length: 13 amino acids. Trimming removed 7 bases from V and 4 bases from J; junction bases left unmatched: 7. The CDR3, as DNA: TGCAGCGCTCAAGCGGGAGAACCAGATACGCAGTATTTT. The encoded protein is CSAQAGEPDTQYF.

This clonotype was counted ten times or more. The V and J genes are TRBV19 and TRBJ1-2, with 9 positions matching TRBD1. Per germline, CDR1 LNHDA and CDR2 SQIVND (reference sequence). V was clipped by 6 bases and J by 0 bases; unmatched bases: 5. CDR3 length: 15 amino acids. CDR3 DNA: TGTGCCAGTAGCAGCGGGACAGGGCCTAACTATGGCTACACCTTC. It encodes CASSSGTGPNYGYTF.

Ten or more counts support this clonotype. The rearrangement links TRBV29-1 to TRBJ2-1; D uncertain. CDR1 SQVTM and CDR2 ANQGSEA come from the germline V gene. CDR3 length equals 11 residues. Between the trimmed V and J ends, which lost 3 bases and 10 bases, there was a span of 10 bases. This CDR3 is CSVERPREQFF. DNA of the CDR3: TGCAGCGTTGAGAGACCTAGAGAGCAGTTCTTC.

Ten or more counts support this clonotype. The chain links TRBV28 to TRBJ2-5; the match to TRBD2 covers 8 bases. Germline CDR1 is MDHEN and CDR2 is SYDVKM. The CDR3 covers 16 residues. V dropped 2 bases and J dropped 5; count of bases not matched to a gene: 10. This chain's CDR3 is CASSLIGLARGETQYF. CDR3 sequence (DNA): TGTGCCAGCAGTTTAATTGGACTAGCAAGGGGGGAGACCCAGTACTTC. Drawing the rest from reference TRBV28 and TRBJ2-5, the complete variable domain is DVKVTQSSRYLVKRTGEKVFLECVQDMDHENMFWYRQDPGLGLRLIYFSYDVKMKEKGDIPEGYSVSREKKERFSLILESASTNQTSMYLCASSLIGLARGETQYFGPGTRLLVL.

At least ten counts were recorded for this clonotype. The genes are TRBV3-1 and TRBJ2-7; the D gene could be TRBD1 or TRBD2 (5 bases each). The CDR3 is 13 amino acids. The V end was cut by 1 base, the J end by 6 bases, with 10 bases between. From germline, CDR1 is LGHDT and CDR2 YNNKEL (reference sequence). The CDR3 nucleotides are TGTGCCAGCAGCCAAGGAAAGGGGACCGAGCAGTACTTC. Translation: CASSQGKGTEQYF.

This clonotype was counted at least ten times. This chain joins TRBV5-1 and TRBJ2-7; 9 nucleotides line up with TRBD1. From germline, CDR1 is SGHRS and CDR2 YFSETQ. The CDR3 totals 16 residues. The V and J ends lost 2 bases and 0 bases, in that order; junction bases with no gene match: 6. Here the CDR3 reads CASSLSGTGFSYEQYF. The CDR3 region has the DNA TGCGCCAGCAGCTTATCCGGGACAGGGTTCTCCTACGAGCAGTACTTC.

V usage is TRBV30 and J usage is TRBJ1-2; D gene uncertain. Trimming shortened V by 0 bases and J by 2 bases, and 13 bases separated the two germline ends. Germline values: CDR1 GTSNPN, CDR2 SVGIG (reference sequence). This CDR3 region has 15 residues. The CDR3 sequence: CAWSVSGRINYGYTF. The CDR3 region has the DNA TGTGCCTGGAGTGTATCCGGACGGATAAACTATGGCTACACCTTC.

This clonotype has ten or more counts. The chain links TRBV5-1 to TRBJ2-1; 10 bases are shared with TRBD1. This CDR3 has 15 amino acids. The V segment lost 6 bases and the J segment 9 bases; nucleotides outside the gene matches: 12. CDR1 and CDR2 (germline): SGHRS, YFSETQ. DNA for the CDR3: TGCGCCAGCAACCTCGGGACAGGGGTCTCGGGTGAGCAGTTCTTC. It specifies CASNLGTGVSGEQFF. The complete variable domain, with remaining parts taken from reference TRBV5-1 and TRBJ2-1, reads KAGVTQTPRYLIKTRGQQVTLSCSPISGHRSVSWYQQTPGQGLQFLFEYFSETQRNKGNFPGRFSGRQFSNSRSEMNVSTLELGDSALYLCASNLGTGVSGEQFFGPGTRLTVL.

This clonotype has a count of ten or more. The chain joins TRBV4-3 to TRBJ2-7; D not certain. Per germline, CDR1 LGHNA and CDR2 YSLEER. The ends were cut back, 0 bases at V and 2 bases at J, with 11 bases in the middle. This CDR3 spans 15 amino acids. CDR3 nucleotide sequence: TGCGCCAGCAGCCAAGATCCACAGCCCACCTACGAGCAGTACTTC. Translating gives CASSQDPQPTYEQYF.